This is a list of T cell receptor beta chains from one sample in a study of OX40 agonist ivuxolimab in advanced cancers. This table comes from immunoSEQ multiplex PCR, and its TCRdb copy is limited to in-frame clones, with some not included. The sample records about 58,000 clones, about 85% being singletons. The source material was CD4+ or CD8+ T cells sorted from blood, sampled in a trial of the OX40 agonist ivuxolimab. The receptors here all came from an adult with an advanced solid tumor such as melanoma, head and neck, liver or kidney cancer. The CDR3 runs from the conserved cysteine through the conserved F or W. The order of the fields is D gene, clone size, V gene, J gene, CDR3 protein, CDR3 DNA. A D gene is named only where the DNA matches it firmly. Clone size appears in some rows only: once, few, many, or a class for an expanded clone.

.	.	TRBV6-5	TRBJ1-3	CASSYDGPLGNTIYF	TGTGCCAGCAGTTACGACGGTCCTCTTGGAAACACCATATATTTT
.	.	TRBV19	TRBJ2-1	CASSTLGGKSYNEQFF	TGTGCCAGTAGTACCTTAGGCGGGAAGTCCTACAATGAGCAGTTCTTC
TRBD2	.	TRBV27	TRBJ2-5	CASSGFEETQYF	TGTGCCAGTAGCGGGTTTGAGGAGACCCAGTACTTC
.	.	TRBV6-1	TRBJ2-3	CASSEGVTDTQYF	TGTGCCAGCAGTGAGGGTGTCACAGATACGCAGTATTTT
.	.	TRBV6-5	TRBJ2-3	CASSYSRASTDTQYF	TGTGCCAGCAGTTACTCTAGAGCAAGCACAGATACGCAGTATTTT
.	.	TRBV28	TRBJ2-1	CASSRGDSSYNEQFF	TGTGCCAGCAGTCGAGGGGATAGCTCCTACAATGAGCAGTTCTTC
TRBD1	few	TRBV5-1	TRBJ2-1	CASSLEGGLYNEQFF	TGCGCCAGCAGCTTGGAAGGGGGCCTCTACAATGAGCAGTTCTTC
TRBD1	.	TRBV29-1	TRBJ2-7	CSVIGTVEQYF	TGCAGCGTAATCGGGACAGTCGAGCAGTACTTC
TRBD1	.	TRBV9	TRBJ1-5	CASSPQGASNQPQHF	TGTGCCAGCAGCCCACAGGGGGCCAGCAATCAGCCCCAGCATTTT
.	.	TRBV30	TRBJ2-3	CAWSSLSTDTQYF	TGTGCCTGGAGCTCCCTTAGCACAGATACGCAGTATTTT
.	.	TRBV5-1	TRBJ2-1	CASSLGLAYNEQFF	TGCGCCAGCAGCTTGGGGTTGGCGTACAATGAGCAGTTCTTC
.	.	TRBV6-8	TRBJ1-5	CASSYRRGNSNQPQHF	TGTGCCAGCAGTTACCGCCGTGGGAATAGCAATCAGCCCCAGCATTTT
.	.	TRBV5-5	TRBJ2-3	CASSLKGNDRTDTQYF	TGTGCCAGCAGCTTGAAAGGGAACGACAGGACAGATACGCAGTATTTT
.	.	TRBV7-6	TRBJ2-5	CASSHGETQYF	TGTGCCAGCAGCCACGGGGAGACCCAGTACTTC
.	once	TRBV5-1	TRBJ1-2	CASSLQTGTHGYTF	TGCGCCAGCAGCTTGCAAACAGGGACTCATGGCTACACCTTC
.	.	TRBV11-2	TRBJ1-4	CASSPRDGNEKLFF	TGTGCCAGCAGCCCCCGGGACGGTAATGAAAAACTGTTTTTT
.	.	TRBV6-5	TRBJ1-6	CASSYSGDSPLHF	TGTGCCAGCAGTTACTCAGGAGATTCACCCCTCCACTTT
.	few	TRBV7-9	TRBJ1-6	CASSSTDLNSPLHF	TGTGCCAGCAGCTCCACAGATCTCAATTCACCCCTCCACTTT
.	few	TRBV19	TRBJ1-5	CALGAAGDQPQHF	TGTGCCTTAGGGGCGGCGGGGGATCAGCCCCAGCATTTT
TRBD1	.	TRBV14	TRBJ1-1	CASSPTGFNTEAFF	TGTGCCAGCAGCCCGACAGGGTTCAACACTGAAGCTTTCTTT
.	.	TRBV5-6	TRBJ1-4	CASSLLNEKLFF	TGTGCCAGCAGCTTGCTCAATGAAAAACTGTTTTTT
TRBD1	.	TRBV30	TRBJ1-2	CAWKLTGDGYTF	TGTGCCTGGAAATTGACAGGGGATGGCTACACCTTC
TRBD1	.	TRBV11-3	TRBJ2-1	CASSFEKRDRARNNEQFF	TGTGCCAGCAGCTTCGAAAAGAGGGACAGGGCCCGGAACAATGAGCAGTTCTTC
TRBD1	.	TRBV28	TRBJ2-7	CASSPSGQRSSYEQYF	TGTGCCAGCAGTCCGTCGGGACAGAGGAGCTCCTACGAGCAGTACTTC
.	.	TRBV6-6	TRBJ2-1	CASSGGTTENEQFF	TGTGCCAGCAGTGGCGGGACAACGGAAAATGAGCAGTTCTTC
.	.	TRBV6-5	TRBJ1-5	CASSYVGINQPQHF	TGTGCCAGCAGTTACGTGGGCATCAATCAGCCCCAGCATTTT
.	.	TRBV19	TRBJ1-5	CASTGEGGQPQHF	TGTGCCAGCACTGGGGAGGGGGGTCAGCCCCAGCATTTT
.	.	TRBV5-1	TRBJ2-7	CASSSFMGSLSREQYF	TGCGCCAGCAGCTCTTTTATGGGGAGTCTATCTCGCGAGCAGTACTTC
TRBD1	.	TRBV7-8	TRBJ2-5	CASSVDREETQYF	TGTGCCAGCAGCGTCGACAGGGAGGAGACCCAGTACTTC
.	.	TRBV10-3	TRBJ2-5	CAISESGRREETQYF	TGTGCCATCAGTGAGTCTGGCCGGCGAGAAGAGACCCAGTACTTC
.	many	TRBV5-1	TRBJ1-6	CASSLAYNSPLHF	TGCGCCAGCAGCTTGGCCTATAATTCACCCCTCCACTTT
.	few	TRBV19	TRBJ1-2	CASTYFFRTADYGYTF	TGTGCCAGTACCTATTTTTTCCGGACAGCCGACTATGGCTACACCTTC
.	.	TRBV6-6	TRBJ2-7	CASSPFLEASYEQYF	TGTGCCAGCAGTCCCTTCCTAGAAGCGTCCTACGAGCAGTACTTC
.	.	TRBV27	TRBJ1-2	CASTYRGGDSGYGYTF	TGTGCCAGCACCTATAGGGGAGGGGATTCCGGCTATGGCTACACCTTC
.	.	TRBV6-5	TRBJ1-3	CASTQGHSGNTIYF	TGTGCCAGCACGCAGGGTCACTCTGGAAACACCATATATTTT
.	few	TRBV7-9	TRBJ1-2	CASSLVAAGNYGYTF	TGTGCCAGCAGCTTAGTGGCAGCTGGAAACTATGGCTACACCTTC
.	.	TRBV6-4	TRBJ2-1	CASSAIEGYEQFF	TGTGCCAGCAGTGCAATAGAGGGCTATGAGCAGTTCTTC
.	.	TRBV4-1	TRBJ1-6	CASSQEGVPFGSPLHF	TGCGCCAGCAGCCAAGAAGGTGTGCCCTTCGGTTCACCCCTCCACTTT
TRBD2	.	TRBV4-1	TRBJ2-5	CASSGTGGADQETQYF	TGCGCCAGCAGCGGGACCGGGGGGGCGGATCAAGAGACCCAGTACTTC
.	.	TRBV19	TRBJ2-5	CASSRGTSLQETQYF	TGTGCCAGTAGTAGGGGGACATCTCTCCAAGAGACCCAGTACTTC
.	.	TRBV7-9	TRBJ1-4	CASTQAAREKLFF	TGTGCCAGCACGCAGGCCGCACGAGAAAAACTGTTTTTT
TRBD2	.	TRBV9	TRBJ2-7	CASSVGVAGPYEQYF	TGTGCTAGCAGCGTAGGTGTAGCGGGGCCCTACGAGCAGTACTTC